A selection of T cell receptor beta chains follows, all from one sample in a study of blood T cell repertoires in COVID-19. TCRdb's copy holds only in-frame clones and misses some; the assay was immunoSEQ multiplex PCR. The profile shows about 310,000 clones, around 86% of them singletons. Sequencing was done on a sample of peripheral blood. These receptors came from a man in his forties or fifties with active or convalescent COVID-19. CDR3s include the opening cysteine and the closing phenylalanine or tryptophan. The order of the fields is J gene, V gene, clone size, D gene, CDR3 protein, CDR3 DNA. D genes are given only for firm matches. Size is omitted from some rows. Given values are once, few, many or a class for expanded clones.

TRBJ1-2 TRBV11-2 . TRBD1 CASSRDRNYGYTF TGTGCCAGCAGCCGGGACAGAAACTATGGCTACACCTTC
TRBJ1-5 TRBV3-1/TRBV3-2 . . CASSQGGASNQPQHF TGTGCCAGCAGCCAAGGTGGGGCCAGCAATCAGCCCCAGCATTTT
TRBJ2-5 TRBV30 . . CAYYGETQYF TGTGCCTACTACGGGGAGACCCAGTACTTC
TRBJ2-2 TRBV19 . . CASSIAQGRTGELFF TGTGCCAGTAGTATAGCACAGGGCAGGACCGGGGAGCTGTTTTTT
TRBJ2-5 TRBV5-6 . . CASSFQGGETQYF TGTGCCAGCAGCTTTCAGGGGGGAGAGACCCAGTACTTC
TRBJ1-5 TRBV7-8 . . CASSLEAGSNQPQHF TGTGCCAGCAGCTTAGAGGCCGGGAGCAATCAGCCCCAGCATTTT
TRBJ2-7 TRBV7-2 . TRBD1 CASSLAPGQSYEQYF TGTGCCAGCAGCTTAGCTCCGGGACAGAGCTACGAGCAGTACTTC
TRBJ2-4 TRBV10-3 . . CAISDGRGPVNIQYF TGTGCCATCAGTGACGGGAGGGGGCCGGTAAACATTCAGTACTTC
TRBJ2-2 TRBV2 . . CASTALGWGPPNTGELFF TGTGCCAGCACTGCTTTGGGATGGGGGCCGCCGAACACCGGGGAGCTGTTTTTT
TRBJ2-7 TRBV28 . TRBD2 CASSFGDNKREYPEQYF TGTGCCAGCAGTTTCGGGGATAATAAGCGGGAGTATCCCGAGCAGTACTTC
TRBJ2-1 TRBV28 . . CASSLGAGAVVYNEQFF TGTGCCAGCAGTTTAGGGGCGGGGGCGGTCGTCTACAATGAGCAGTTCTTC
TRBJ2-7 TRBV14 . TRBD2 CASSQEKAGGAIGDEQYF TGTGCCAGCAGCCAAGAGAAAGCCGGGGGGGCCATCGGGGACGAGCAGTACTTC
TRBJ1-6 TRBV5-5 . . CASSPQGSSYNSPLHF TGTGCCAGCAGCCCACAGGGAAGCTCCTATAATTCACCCCTCCACTTT
TRBJ1-5 TRBV6-1 . . CASSEPGSNQPQHF TGTGCCAGCAGTGAACCGGGTAGCAATCAGCCCCAGCATTTT
TRBJ1-2 TRBV28 . TRBD1 CASSERQGARGYTF TGTGCCAGCAGCGAGAGACAGGGGGCGCGAGGCTACACCTTC
TRBJ1-5 TRBV6-5 . . CASSYVQGNQPQHF TGTGCCAGCAGTTACGTACAGGGCAATCAGCCCCAGCATTTT
TRBJ2-6 TRBV5-6 . . CASSLRRYSGANVLTF TGTGCCAGCAGCTTGAGGCGGTACTCTGGGGCCAACGTCCTGACTTTC
TRBJ2-3 TRBV5-4 . TRBD1 CASSLSGQGSDTQYF TGTGCCAGCAGCTTGTCGGGACAGGGGTCGGATACGCAGTATTTT
TRBJ2-4 TRBV2 few . CASVRGGGNIQYF TGTGCCAGCGTGCGGGGAGGGGGAAACATTCAGTACTTC
TRBJ1-4 TRBV2 . TRBD1 CASGGQGGSEKLFF TGTGCCAGCGGGGGACAGGGCGGTTCTGAAAAACTGTTTTTT
TRBJ1-3 TRBV7-2 . . CASSSRTALSGNTIYF TGTGCCAGCAGCTCCCGGACAGCTCTCTCTGGAAACACCATATATTTT
TRBJ2-7 TRBV27 . . CASTYLEAPHREQYF TGTGCCAGCACCTACCTTGAGGCCCCCCACCGCGAGCAGTACTTC
TRBJ2-1 TRBV7-2 . TRBD2 CASSQTSGGLNEQFF TGTGCCAGCAGCCAAACTAGCGGGGGGTTAAATGAGCAGTTCTTC
TRBJ2-2 TRBV11-2 . . CASRNNRDGELFF TGTGCCAGCAGAAACAACAGGGACGGGGAGCTGTTTTTT
TRBJ1-1 TRBV9 . . CASSVGGADTEAFF TGTGCCAGCAGCGTAGGGGGCGCGGACACTGAAGCTTTCTTT
TRBJ1-3 TRBV3-1/TRBV3-2 . TRBD1 CASSQGLTGGSSGNTIYF TGTGCCAGCAGCCAAGGGCTAACAGGGGGCAGCTCTGGAAACACCATATATTTT
TRBJ2-5 TRBV29-1 once TRBD1 CSVGRTGAQETQYF TGCAGCGTTGGTCGGACAGGGGCCCAAGAGACCCAGTACTTC